This TCR beta chain was obtained from a study of blood T cells in healthy people across ages. A J-beta primer mix and a sample-barcoded 5' primer were used in a second PCR of about 7 to 11 cycles. One entry per CDR3 protein, called by TCRdb with MiXCR from the 5' RACE reads. The data contain roughly 1.5 million distinct CDR3 sequences, approximately 42% of them seen just once; the ten biggest clones take up about 4%. Isolated PBMCs totaled at least 6 million in each sample. V shed 3 bases and J 12 bases; nucleotides not matched to a gene: 11. The germline V gene encodes CDR1 MDHEN and CDR2 SYDVKM. CDR3 size: 14 residues. This clonotype occurred a few times.

The J gene is TRBJ2-1, the V gene TRBV28; 7 nucleotides match TRBD2. The receptor was isolated from a woman aged 18 to 35 in good health. Sequenced material: blood. CDR3 sequence (DNA): TGTGCCAGCAGTTTGGGCGGGAGTTCCTTTCGGCAGTTCTTC. It specifies CASSLGGSSFRQFF. The variable domain in full, with the rest retrieved from reference TRBV28 and TRBJ2-1, is DVKVTQSSRYLVKRTGEKVFLECVQDMDHENMFWYRQDPGLGLRLIYFSYDVKMKEKGDIPEGYSVSREKKERFSLILESASTNQTSMYLCASSLGGSSFRQFFGPGTRLTVL.